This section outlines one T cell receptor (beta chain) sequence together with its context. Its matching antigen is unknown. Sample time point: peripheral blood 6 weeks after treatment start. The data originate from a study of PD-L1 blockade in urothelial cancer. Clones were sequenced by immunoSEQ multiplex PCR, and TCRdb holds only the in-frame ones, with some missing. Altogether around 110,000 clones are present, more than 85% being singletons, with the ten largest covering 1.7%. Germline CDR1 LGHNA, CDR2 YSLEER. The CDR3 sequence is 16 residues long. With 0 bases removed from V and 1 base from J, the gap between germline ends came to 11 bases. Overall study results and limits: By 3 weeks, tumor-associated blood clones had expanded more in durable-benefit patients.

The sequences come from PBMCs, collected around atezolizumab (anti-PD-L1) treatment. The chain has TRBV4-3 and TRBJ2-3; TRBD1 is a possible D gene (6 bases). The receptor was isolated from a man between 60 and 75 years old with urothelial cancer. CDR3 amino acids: CASSQDWGLRTDTQYF. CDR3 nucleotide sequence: TGCGCCAGCAGCCAAGATTGGGGGCTGCGCACAGATACGCAGTATTTT.